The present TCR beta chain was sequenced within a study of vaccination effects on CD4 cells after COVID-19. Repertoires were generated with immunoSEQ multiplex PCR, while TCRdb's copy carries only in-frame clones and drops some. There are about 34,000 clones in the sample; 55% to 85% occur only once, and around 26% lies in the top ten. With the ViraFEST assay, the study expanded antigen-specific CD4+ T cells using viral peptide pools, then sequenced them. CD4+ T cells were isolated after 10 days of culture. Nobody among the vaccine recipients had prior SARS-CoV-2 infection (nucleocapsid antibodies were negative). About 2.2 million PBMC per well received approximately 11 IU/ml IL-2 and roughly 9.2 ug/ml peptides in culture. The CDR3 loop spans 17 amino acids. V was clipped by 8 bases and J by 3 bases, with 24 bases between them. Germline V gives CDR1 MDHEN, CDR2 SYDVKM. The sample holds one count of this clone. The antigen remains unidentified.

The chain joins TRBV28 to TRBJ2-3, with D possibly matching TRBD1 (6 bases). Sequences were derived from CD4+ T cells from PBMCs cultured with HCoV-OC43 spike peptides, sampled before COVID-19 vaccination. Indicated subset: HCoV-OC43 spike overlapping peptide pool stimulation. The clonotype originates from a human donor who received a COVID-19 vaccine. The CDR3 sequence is CASGRGFTVGGTDTQYF. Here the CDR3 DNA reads TGTGCCAGCGGCCGTGGTTTCACAGTAGGGGGTACAGATACGCAGTATTTT.